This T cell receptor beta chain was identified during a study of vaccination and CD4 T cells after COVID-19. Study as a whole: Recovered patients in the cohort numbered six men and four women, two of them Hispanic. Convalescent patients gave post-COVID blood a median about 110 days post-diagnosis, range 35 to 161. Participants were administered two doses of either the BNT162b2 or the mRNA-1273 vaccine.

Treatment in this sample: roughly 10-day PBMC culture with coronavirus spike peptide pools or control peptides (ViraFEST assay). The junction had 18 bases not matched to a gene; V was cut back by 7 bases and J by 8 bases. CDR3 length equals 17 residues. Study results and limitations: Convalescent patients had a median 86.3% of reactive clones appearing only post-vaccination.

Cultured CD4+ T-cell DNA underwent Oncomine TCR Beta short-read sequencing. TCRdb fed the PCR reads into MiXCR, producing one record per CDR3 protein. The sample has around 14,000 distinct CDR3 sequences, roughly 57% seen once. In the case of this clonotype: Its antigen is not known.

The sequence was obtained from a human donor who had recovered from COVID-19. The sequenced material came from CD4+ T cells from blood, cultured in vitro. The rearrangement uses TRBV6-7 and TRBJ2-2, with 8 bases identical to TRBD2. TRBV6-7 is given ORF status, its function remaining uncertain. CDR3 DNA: TGTGCCAGCACTGAAGCACTAGCGGAGGAGGGGTCGGGGGAGCTGTTTTTT. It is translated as CASTEALAEEGSGELFF.